This T cell receptor (beta chain) derives from a study of T cell responses to AZD1222 COVID-19 vaccine. Study-level information: Pooled together were second doses at about 4 or about 12 weeks.

Clones were sequenced by immunoSEQ multiplex PCR, and TCRdb holds only the in-frame ones, with some missing. In the table there are about 110,000 clones, nearly 90% of which are singletons. General study findings and limits: Along spike, vaccine-associated CD4 TCRs were found throughout, with dominance at 160-218 and 743-854. Just 5 or 6 AZD1222 recipients tested seropositive at baseline.

With 5 bases removed from V and 7 bases from J, the gap between germline ends came to 15 bases. There are 14 residues in the CDR3. CDR1 and CDR2 from the germline V gene are SGHNT and YYREEE (reference sequence). This clone has a handful of counts. Its antigen remains unidentified. This clonotype originated in an adult in good health. The sample in question was peripheral blood, obtained on day 0 of AZD1222 vaccination. The rearrangement uses TRBV5-4 and TRBJ1-4; possibly TRBD1 for D (6 bases). The CDR3 sequence is CASSRGHASEKLFF. CDR3 bases: TGTGCCAGCAGTCGGGGACATGCGAGTGAAAAACTGTTTTTT.